These 22 T cell receptor beta chains were all obtained from the same sample, sequenced in a study of shared clonotypes between healthy human individuals. Here immunoSEQ multiplex PCR was the method, and the copy in TCRdb shows in-frame clones only, minus some. The table records approximately 650,000 clones, over 95% of them present only once. CD45RO-negative, CCR7-selected cells formed the naive CD8 fraction, which excluded terminally differentiated effector memory CD45RA+ cells. The sample consisted of naive CD8+ T cells sorted from blood. These receptors were taken from a woman aged 25-40 years in good health.

This chain joins TRBV5-5 and TRBJ1-1, with D possibly matching TRBD1 (5 bases). This CDR3 has 13 residues. V shed 4 bases and J shed 0 bases, with 7 bases lying between them. Germline V gene sequence: CDR1 SGHKS, CDR2 YYEKEE (reference sequence). CDR3 in amino acids: CASSQGLNTEAFF. The CDR3 DNA sequence: TGTGCCAGCAGCCAGGGCCTGAACACTGAAGCTTTCTTT.

This clone was recorded once. The CDR3 protein is CASSFGNTEAFF. CDR3 in DNA: TGTGCCAGCAGTTTCGGGAACACTGAAGCTTTCTTT. V usage is TRBV28 and J usage is TRBJ1-1, with unresolved D. The V and J ends lost 3 bases and 1 base respectively, with 3 bases between them. Germline CDR1 MDHEN, CDR2 SYDVKM. This CDR3 region has 12 residues.

The chain carries TRBV29-1 and TRBJ2-3, with a weak D call TRBD1 (6 bases). CDR3 length equals 12 residues. Per the germline V gene, CDR1 is SQVTM and CDR2 is ANQGSEA. DNA of the CDR3: TGCAGTTGGACAGCTAGCACAGATACGCAGTATTTT. Amino acid sequence: CSWTASTDTQYF.

Only one count was recorded for this clone. The chain employs TRBV28 and TRBJ1-5; TRBD1 aligns across 8 bases. The CDR3 has 20 amino acids. V shed 3 bases and J 0 bases; nucleotides not matched to a gene: 16. CDR1 and CDR2 from the germline V gene are MDHEN and SYDVKM. For the CDR3, the DNA is TGTGCCAGCAGTTTCTCAGGAGGGACAGGAGATTTGTATAGCAATCAGCCCCAGCATTTT. As protein: CASSFSGGTGDLYSNQPQHF.

The V gene is TRBV4-2, the J gene TRBJ2-7, with D uncertain. CDR3 size: 14 residues. The germline gives CDR1 LGHNA, CDR2 YNFKEQ. The V gene lost 0 bases and the J gene lost 2 bases, with 8 bases spanning the gap. The CDR3 sequence is CASSQEAATYEQYF. CDR3 DNA: TGTGCCAGCAGCCAAGAGGCGGCTACCTACGAGCAGTACTTC.

CDR3 nucleotide sequence: TGTGCCAGCAGCTCTGCCCCGGGAGATACGCAGTATTTT. This translates into CASSSAPGDTQYF. The V call is TRBV7-9, the J call TRBJ2-3; D is undetermined. Per germline, CDR1 SEHNR and CDR2 FQNEAQ (reference sequence). Trimming stripped 4 bases from V and 5 bases from J, with 10 bases between. This CDR3 has 13 amino acids.

Remarks on this clone: The same CDR3 arises from other DNA sequences in this sample as well. V and J are TRBV27 and TRBJ2-3; possibly TRBD2 for D (6 bases). V was shortened by 2 bases and J by 4 bases, with 10 bases between the two germline ends. This CDR3 comprises 14 residues. Germline CDR1 and CDR2: MNHEY and SMNVEV (reference sequence). CDR3 DNA: TGTGCCAGCAGTTTAGCGGGAAGCCCAGATACGCAGTATTTT. Protein: CASSLAGSPDTQYF.

The rearrangement links TRBV6-5 to TRBJ2-7, with D unresolved. Trimming cost V 0 bases and J 3 bases, with 6 bases left between them. The CDR3 is made up of 13 amino acids. Germline CDR1 MNHEY, CDR2 SVGAGI. The CDR3 protein is CASSYSPNYEQYF. CDR3 coding DNA: TGTGCCAGCAGTTACTCCCCTAACTACGAGCAGTACTTC.

CDR3 bases: TGTGCCAGCACCGACGGGTCCCGAGGGTCCTACAATGAGCAGTTCTTC. This sequence encodes CASTDGSRGSYNEQFF. This chain joins TRBV25-1 and TRBJ2-1; TRBD2 is a possible D gene (5 bases). The V gene's germline CDR1 is MGHDK and CDR2 SYGVNS. Between the trimmed V and J ends, which lost 7 bases and 1 base, there was a span of 17 bases. The CDR3 has 16 amino acids. The full variable domain, its missing parts supplied by reference TRBV25-1 and TRBJ2-1, is EADIYQTPRYLVIGTGKKITLECSQTMGHDKMYWYQQDPGMELHLIHYSYGVNSTEKGDLSSESTVSRIRTEHFPLTLESARPSHTSQYLCASTDGSRGSYNEQFFGPGTRLTVL.

This chain uses TRBV5-4 with TRBJ2-7; 11 bases are a match to TRBD2. V shed 1 base, J shed 6 bases, and the junction held 6 bases outside the gene matches. CDR3 length: 15 amino acids. Germline V lookup: CDR1 SGHNT, CDR2 YYREEE (reference sequence). CDR3 DNA: TGTGCCAGCAGCTTGTGGGCTAGCGGGAGGCCCGAGCAGTACTTC. Residues: CASSLWASGRPEQYF. Variable domain in full (rest from reference TRBV5-4 and TRBJ2-7): ETGVTQSPTHLIKTRGQQVTLRCSSQSGHNTVSWYQQALGQGPQFIFQYYREEENGRGNFPPRFSGLQFPNYSSELNVNALELDDSALYLCASSLWASGRPEQYFGPGTRLTVT.

The chain employs TRBV5-5 and TRBJ1-4; D is ambiguous. The CDR3 totals 11 residues. Germline values: CDR1 SGHKS, CDR2 YYEKEE (reference sequence). The V and J ends lost 4 bases and 7 bases respectively, with 5 bases between them. The CDR3 reads CASSEGEKLFF. The CDR3 DNA is TGTGCCAGCAGCGAGGGTGAAAAACTGTTTTTT.

The chain combines TRBV7-9 with TRBJ2-7, with unresolved D. Germline CDR1 reads SEHNR; CDR2 reads FQNEAQ (reference sequence). The CDR3 covers 12 residues. V lost 1 base and J lost 5, with 6 bases in between. In DNA, the CDR3 is TGTGCCAGCAGCTTAGTAGGGAACGAGCAGTACTTC. The encoded protein is CASSLVGNEQYF.

This chain links TRBV7-9 with TRBJ2-1; D gene uncertain. The germline V gene has CDR1 SEHNR and CDR2 FQNEAQ (reference sequence). The germline V and J ends were trimmed by 2 bases and 8 bases, with 16 bases remaining between them. This CDR3 is built from 15 residues. CDR3 protein: CASSLLIGPFHEQFF. In nucleotides, the CDR3 is TGTGCCAGCAGCTTACTTATAGGGCCTTTTCATGAGCAGTTCTTC.

This clone was seen a single time. The chain recombines TRBV4-1 with TRBJ2-7; TRBD2 matches at 7 bases. In germline, CDR1 is MGHRA, CDR2 YSYEKL. Unmatched junction bases numbered 7, after V lost 2 bases and J lost 0 bases. This CDR3 spans 16 amino acids. The DNA of the CDR3 is TGCGCCAGCAGCCAATCTGATGGGGGGGTCTCCTACGAGCAGTACTTC. This codes for CASSQSDGGVSYEQYF.

This clone was seen a single time. The V and J genes are TRBV27 and TRBJ2-1; D possibly corresponds to TRBD2 (5 bases). CDR3 length: 12 amino acids. Trimming cost V 4 bases and J 8 bases, with 9 bases left between them. Germline values: CDR1 MNHEY, CDR2 SMNVEV (reference sequence). CDR3 region: CASSSWTYEQFF. As DNA, the CDR3 is TGTGCCAGCAGTTCGTGGACTTATGAGCAGTTCTTC.

The rearrangement joins TRBV6-5 to TRBJ2-1; TRBD2 might be the D (6 bases). The CDR3 covers 13 residues. The V end was cut by 6 bases, the J end by 4 bases, with 10 bases between. Germline V gives CDR1 MNHEY, CDR2 SVGAGI. The CDR3 DNA reads TGTGCCAGCAGACTTAGCGGTTACAATGAGCAGTTCTTC. It codes for CASRLSGYNEQFF.

The chain recombines TRBV5-1 with TRBJ2-1, with D hard to call. The CDR3 extends over 13 amino acids. Per the germline V gene, CDR1 is SGHRS and CDR2 is YFSETQ. With 8 bases removed from V and 0 bases from J, the gap between germline ends came to 9 bases. The DNA of the CDR3 is TGCGCCAGTAAACCCGTCTCCTACAATGAGCAGTTCTTC. It encodes CASKPVSYNEQFF.

V gene TRBV7-2 combines with J gene TRBJ2-3; possible D gene TRBD2, 6 bases. The CDR3 sequence is 16 residues long. The germline CDR1 and CDR2 sequences are SGHTA and FQGNSA. Trimming removed 6 bases at V and 0 bases at J, with 16 bases between. CDR3: CASSLPTRASTDTQYF. The CDR3, as DNA: TGTGCCAGCAGTCTACCGACTAGGGCTAGCACAGATACGCAGTATTTT. The full variable domain, its missing parts supplied by reference TRBV7-2 and TRBJ2-3, is GAGVSQSPSNKVTEKGKDVELRCDPISGHTALYWYRQSLGQGLEFLIYFQGNSAPDKSGLPSDRFSAERTGGSVSTLTIQRTQQEDSAVYLCASSLPTRASTDTQYFGPGTRLTVL.

Concerning this clone itself: An end of the junction does not agree with germline; a read error may underlie this. The rearrangement uses TRBV9 and TRBJ1-2, with no clear D. Germline-derived CDR1 and CDR2 are SGDLS and YYNGEE. CDR3 size: 14 residues. In DNA form, the CDR3 reads TGTGCCAGCACCGTAGGAGCCGCTAACTATGGCTACACCTTC. The encoded protein is CASTVGAANYGYTF. The full variable domain, completed using reference TRBV9 and TRBJ1-2, is DSGVTQTPKHLITATGQRVTLRCSPRSGDLSVYWYQQSLDQGLQFLIQYYNGEERAKGNILERFSAQQFPDLHSELNLSSLELGDSALYFCASTVGAANYGYTFGSGTRLTVV.

The chain has TRBV19 and TRBJ1-5; no firm D call. CDR1 LNHDA and CDR2 SQIVND come from the germline V gene (reference sequence). The CDR3 extends over 14 amino acids. V was cut by 2 bases and J by 4 bases, with 9 bases left in between. CDR3 sequence: CASSISHENQPQHF. The CDR3 DNA sequence: TGTGCCAGTAGTATATCCCATGAGAATCAGCCCCAGCATTTT. The variable domain in full, with the rest retrieved from reference TRBV19 and TRBJ1-5, is DGGITQSPKYLFRKEGQNVTLSCEQNLNHDAMYWYRQDPGQGLRLIYYSQIVNDFQKGDIAEGYSVSREKKESFPLTVTSAQKNPTAFYLCASSISHENQPQHFGDGTRLSIL.

The chain uses TRBV27 and TRBJ2-1, with 9 positions matching TRBD2. The CDR3 sequence is 16 residues long. Germline lookup yields CDR1 MNHEY and CDR2 SMNVEV (reference sequence). V dropped 0 bases and J dropped 8; count of bases not matched to a gene: 8. In DNA form, the CDR3 reads TGTGCCAGCAGTTTATCTTGGCTAGCGGGAAAGTATGAGCAGTTCTTC. Protein product: CASSLSWLAGKYEQFF.

The V call is TRBV4-2, the J call TRBJ1-1, with D perhaps matching TRBD1 (6 bases). The V end lost 0 bases, the J end lost 11 bases, and 16 bases lay between the germline ends. There are 14 residues in the CDR3. Germline loops: CDR1 LGHNA, CDR2 YNFKEQ. In nucleotides, the CDR3 is TGTGCCAGCAGCCAAGATCGGGGACACCCGGATGCTTTCTTT. It specifies CASSQDRGHPDAFF.